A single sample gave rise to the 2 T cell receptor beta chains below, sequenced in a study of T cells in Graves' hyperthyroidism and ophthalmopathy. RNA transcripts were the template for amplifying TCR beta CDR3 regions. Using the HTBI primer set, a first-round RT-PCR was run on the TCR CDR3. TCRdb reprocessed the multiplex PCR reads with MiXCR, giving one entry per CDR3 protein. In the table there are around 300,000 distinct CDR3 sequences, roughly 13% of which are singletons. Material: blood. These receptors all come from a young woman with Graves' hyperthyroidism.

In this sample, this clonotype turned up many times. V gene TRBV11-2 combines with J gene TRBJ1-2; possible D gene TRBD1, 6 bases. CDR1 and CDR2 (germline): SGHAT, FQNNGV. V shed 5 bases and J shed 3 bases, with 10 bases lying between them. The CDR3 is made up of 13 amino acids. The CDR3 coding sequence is TGTGCCAGCAGCACACAGGGAGACTATGGCTACACCTTC. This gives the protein CASSTQGDYGYTF.

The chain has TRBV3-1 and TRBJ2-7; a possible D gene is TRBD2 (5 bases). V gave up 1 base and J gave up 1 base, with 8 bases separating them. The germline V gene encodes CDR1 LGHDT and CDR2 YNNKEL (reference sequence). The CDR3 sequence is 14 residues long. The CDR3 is CASSQGGRSYEQYF. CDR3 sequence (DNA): TGTGCCAGCAGCCAAGGAGGGCGGTCCTACGAGCAGTACTTC.